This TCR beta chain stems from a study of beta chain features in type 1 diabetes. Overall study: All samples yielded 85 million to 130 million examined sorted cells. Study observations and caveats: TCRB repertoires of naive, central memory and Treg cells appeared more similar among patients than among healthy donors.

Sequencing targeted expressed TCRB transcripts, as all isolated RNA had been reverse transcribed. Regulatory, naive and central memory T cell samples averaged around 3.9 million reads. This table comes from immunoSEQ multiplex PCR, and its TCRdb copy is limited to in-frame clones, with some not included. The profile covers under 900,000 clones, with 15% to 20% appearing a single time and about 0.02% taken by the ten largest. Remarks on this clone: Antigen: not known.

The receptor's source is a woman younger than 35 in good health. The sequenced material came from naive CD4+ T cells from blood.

The CDR3 sequence: CASSYTGTGNQPQHF. In DNA, the CDR3 is TGTGCCAGCAGCTACACCGGGACAGGGAATCAGCCCCAGCATTTT. This chain links TRBV7-2 with TRBJ1-5; 9 bases are shared with TRBD1. Per the germline V gene, CDR1 is SGHTA and CDR2 is FQGNSA. CDR3 length equals 15 residues. Trimming removed 4 bases from V and 4 bases from J; junction bases left unmatched: 5.